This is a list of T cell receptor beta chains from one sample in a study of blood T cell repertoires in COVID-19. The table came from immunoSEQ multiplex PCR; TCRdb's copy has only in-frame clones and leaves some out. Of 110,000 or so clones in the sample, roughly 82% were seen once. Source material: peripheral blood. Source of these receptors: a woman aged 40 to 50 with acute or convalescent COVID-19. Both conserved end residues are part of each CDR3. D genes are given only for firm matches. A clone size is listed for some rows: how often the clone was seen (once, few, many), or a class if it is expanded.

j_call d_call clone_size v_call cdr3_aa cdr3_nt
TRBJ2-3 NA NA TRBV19 CASSTPDYPPDTQYF TGTGCCAGTAGTACTCCGGACTATCCCCCAGATACGCAGTATTTT
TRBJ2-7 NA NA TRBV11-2 CASSLKREQYF TGTGCCAGCAGCTTAAAGCGCGAGCAGTACTTC
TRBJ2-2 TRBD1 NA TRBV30 CAWGGQATKGTGELFF TGTGCCTGGGGGGGACAGGCCACGAAGGGGACCGGGGAGCTGTTTTTT
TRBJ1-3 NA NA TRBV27 CASSRKPPGGSGNTIYF TGTGCCAGCAGCAGGAAACCACCCGGGGGCTCTGGAAACACCATATATTTT
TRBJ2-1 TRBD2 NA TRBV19 CASSVAGGLNEQFF TGTGCCAGTAGCGTAGCGGGGGGGCTCAATGAGCAGTTCTTC
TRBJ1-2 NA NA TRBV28 CASVGGAGRYGYTF TGTGCCAGCGTGGGAGGGGCGGGAAGGTATGGCTACACCTTC
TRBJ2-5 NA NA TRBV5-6 CASSPRQEYQETQYF TGTGCCAGCAGCCCTCGACAGGAGTACCAAGAGACCCAGTACTTC
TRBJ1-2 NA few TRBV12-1 CASSRHRTGSGYTF TGTGCCAGCAGCCGACACCGGACAGGCTCCGGCTACACCTTC
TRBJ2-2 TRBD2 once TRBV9 CASSYRRAGGTGELFF TGTGCCAGCAGCTACCGACGGGCGGGGGGAACCGGGGAGCTGTTTTTT
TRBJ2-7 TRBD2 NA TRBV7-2 CASSPLAGSYEQYF TGTGCCAGCAGCCCATTAGCGGGGAGCTACGAGCAGTACTTC
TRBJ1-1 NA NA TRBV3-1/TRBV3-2 CASSRVTTGNTEAFF TGTGCCAGCAGCCGAGTAACGACAGGGAACACTGAAGCTTTCTTT
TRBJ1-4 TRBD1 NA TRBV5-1 CASSLQGAFSEKLFF TGCGCCAGCAGCTTACAGGGGGCTTTTAGCGAAAAACTGTTTTTT
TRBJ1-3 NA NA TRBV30 CAWRQTGTGNTIYF TGTGCCTGGAGGCAAACAGGCACTGGAAACACCATATATTTT
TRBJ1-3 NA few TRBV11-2 CASSLNAVGNTIYF TGTGCCAGCAGCTTAAATGCGGTAGGAAACACCATATATTTT
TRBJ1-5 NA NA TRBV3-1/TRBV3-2 CASSQGSGSWSNQPQHF TGTGCCAGCAGCCAAGGTTCAGGGTCCTGGAGCAATCAGCCCCAGCATTTT
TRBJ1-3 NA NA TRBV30 CALSGAGNTIYF TGCGCCCTCTCGGGGGCTGGAAACACCATATATTTT
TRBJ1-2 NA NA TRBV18 CASSPPGNSNYGYTF TGTGCCAGCTCACCACCCGGGAATTCTAACTATGGCTACACCTTC
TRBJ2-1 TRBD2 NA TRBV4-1 CASSLEPTSGAVHEQFF TGCGCCAGCAGCCTGGAACCGACTAGCGGGGCCGTACATGAGCAGTTCTTC
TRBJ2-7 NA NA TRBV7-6 CASSSSPRIAGEQYF TGTGCCAGCAGCTCGAGCCCTCGGATTGCGGGCGAGCAGTACTTC
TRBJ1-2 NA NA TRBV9 CASSQGPANYGYTF TGTGCCAGCAGCCAGGGGCCCGCTAACTATGGCTACACCTTC
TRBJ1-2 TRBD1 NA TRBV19 CASHQGQGARSYGYTF TGTGCCAGCCACCAAGGACAGGGGGCGCGCTCCTATGGCTACACCTTC
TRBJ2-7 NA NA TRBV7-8 CASSLGVFGYEQYF TGTGCCAGCAGCTTAGGGGTGTTCGGGTACGAGCAGTACTTC
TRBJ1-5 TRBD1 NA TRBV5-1 CASSLGDSENQPQHF TGCGCCAGCAGCTTGGGGGACAGCGAGAATCAGCCCCAGCATTTT
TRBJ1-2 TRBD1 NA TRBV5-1 CASSLAEGAYGYTF TGCGCCAGCAGCTTGGCCGAGGGGGCGTATGGCTACACCTTC
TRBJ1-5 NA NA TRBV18 CASSPGAGLEGQPQHF TGTGCCAGCTCACCTGGCGCGGGCCTCGAGGGTCAGCCCCAGCATTTT
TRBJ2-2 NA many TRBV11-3 CASSLGQGGNTGELFF TGTGCCAGCAGCTTAGGACAAGGGGGGAACACCGGGGAGCTGTTTTTT
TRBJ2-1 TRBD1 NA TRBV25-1 CASSERQGKQFF TGTGCCAGCAGTGAACGACAGGGGAAGCAGTTCTTC
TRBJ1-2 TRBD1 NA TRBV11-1 CASSRRGTVYGYTF TGTGCCAGCAGCCGCCGCGGGACAGTCTATGGCTACACCTTC